The source of this T cell receptor beta chain is a study of T cells in tuberculosis (dated by TCRdb to 2016 to 2018). With regard to the full study: To characterize T cells specific for the mycobacterial lipid antigen glucose monomycolate (GMM), the study used CD1B tetramers together with high-throughput TCR immunosequencing. With 9 to 11 people per group, a South African clinical cohort compared IGRA-negative adolescents, IGRA-positive adolescents with latent tuberculosis, and adults with active tuberculosis. PBMC from active tuberculosis patients were archived either before standard anti-tuberculosis treatment began or within 7 days of its start.

TCR libraries were generated with the immunoSEQ multiplex PCR assay, using TCR-beta and/or TCR-alpha/delta assays for each sample. The amplified TCR libraries were sequenced using the Illumina high-throughput platform. From the authors' description of their analysis: Clustering and dimensionality reduction were performed using pairwise TCRdist distances among GMM-specific receptors from ex vivo sorted or in vitro expanded T cells. Each clinical repertoire received a mean NN-distance score, defined as the average TCRdist to the nearest 10% of tetramer-positive reference sequences. GEM TCR motif frequency was computed as the fraction of unique TCRs matching known GEM sequences by V/J usage and CDR3 length. Linear discriminant analysis with leave-one-out cross-validation, implemented in scikit-learn, was used to classify active tuberculosis. As stored in TCRdb, this immuneACCESS dataset retains in-frame rearrangements with V and J assigned. A fraction of the clones does not appear; measured against another copy, unresolved V genes explain less than half of the discrepancy, and the remainder lacks a known reason. V and J calls and clone size are as listed in that table; D and trimming were resolved from the DNA. The sample data list around 40,000 clones, and 94% of these were observed just once. The ten largest make up roughly 4.7% of the sample.

Interpreted using the paper, the time point label stands for: new active TB diagnosis, blood taken before or within 7 days of starting treatment. Patients with active tuberculosis were defined as newly diagnosed, HIV-seronegative South African adults aged 18 years or older. Confirmation of active tuberculosis came from positive sputum smear microscopy and/or a positive M. tuberculosis culture. Immunosequencing was performed on unsorted cryopreserved PBMC, with 100,000 or so T cells per clinical donor covered on average. The germline V gene (reference sequence) provides CDR1 MNHEY and CDR2 SMNVEV. Relative to germline, V is missing 7 bases and J is missing 12 bases, with 21 bases of the junction outside any gene match. Including cysteine and phenylalanine, the CDR3 has 16 amino acids. Just CDR3 DNA is preserved here, 48 bases in frame from base 1. The full study reports these points: The smaller NN-distances in active tuberculosis patients were driven in part by shorter CDR3-alpha lengths, while the difference seen for TCR-beta was not statistically significant. Clinical samples were selected based on the availability of cryopreserved specimens, with adults included as active tuberculosis cases and adolescents included as controls. A classifier using the diverse GMM-specific repertoire reached around 85% accuracy (AUROC roughly 0.9), compared with 60% to 75% accuracy using GEM motif frequencies. Compared with IGRA-negative controls, TCR-alpha repertoires from active tuberculosis had smaller mean NN-distances to GMM-specific TCRs, which suggests clonal expansion of these TCRs.

A remark on this clone: The clone's antigen remains unknown. It has no much larger one-base neighbor in the sample; base qualities were not kept.

The clonotype originates from an adult with tuberculosis. This chain joins TRBV27 to TRBJ2-1; TRBD2 agrees with 7 junctional bases. The material sequenced was PBMCs, taken at tuberculosis diagnosis. The DNA reads as follows: TGTGCCAGCACCAACCTCGGGACTACAAATAAAGGTGGGCAGTTCTTC. This translates into CASTNLGTTNKGGQFF.